This T cell receptor beta chain was captured in a study of regulatory T cells in long-lasting Graves disease. Study results and caveats: Samples came from peripheral blood alone, without thyroid tissue.

In regard to this clonotype: What it binds is not known.

Time point denoted: persistent/refractory GD, antithyroid drugs over 5 years with positive TRAb. Preparation of the TCR library used RNA extracted from PBMCs. Arm-PCR of CDR3 regions with iRepertoire HTBI primers generated TCR beta libraries. TCRdb re-called the multiplex PCR reads through MiXCR, storing one row per CDR3 protein. The sample includes 350,000 to 500,000 distinct CDR3 sequences, roughly a fifth of them seen just once. CDR3 length: 15 amino acids. Germline V CDR1 and CDR2: MGHRA, YSYEKL. The V and J ends lost 6 bases and 0 bases respectively, with 15 bases between them. This TCR derives from a female donor with Graves disease. Source: peripheral blood mononuclear cells (PBMCs), taken when the disease was refractory, from a patient treated with antithyroid drugs. The genes are TRBV4-1 and TRBJ2-7, with D possibly matching TRBD1 (6 bases). DNA of the CDR3: TGCGCCAGCAGATCGTTGGGACAAAGCTCCTACGAGCAGTACTTC. Translating gives CASRSLGQSSYEQYF.